A selection of T cell receptor beta chains follows, all from one sample in a study of cytomegalovirus exposure and HLA in healthy donors. Clones were read by immunoSEQ multiplex PCR, and TCRdb kept only the in-frame ones, dropping some. This table has roughly 220,000 clones, approximately 78% appearing once. The sample comprised PBMCs. The receptor set was obtained from a man aged 25-40 years in good health and CMV-seronegative. Both conserved end residues are part of each CDR3. A D gene is named only where the DNA matches it firmly. Expanded clones get a size class; other rows say once, few or many, or leave the size out.

CDR3 DNA: TGTGCCAGCAGTTTAACCGGGACAGGGAGGAATGAGCAGTTCTTC; CDR3 protein: CASSLTGTGRNEQFF; V gene: TRBV6-5; J gene: TRBJ2-1; clone size: once; D gene: TRBD1
CDR3 DNA: TGCGCCAGCAGTGAAACTCTGAGGACAGTCTACGAGCAGTACTTC; CDR3 protein: CASSETLRTVYEQYF; V gene: TRBV10-2; J gene: TRBJ2-7; clone size: -; D gene: -
CDR3 DNA: TGCGCCAGCAGCCCGGGGGGGGTTCAAGCCGGGGAGCTGTTTTTT; CDR3 protein: CASSPGGVQAGELFF; V gene: TRBV5-1; J gene: TRBJ2-2; clone size: -; D gene: TRBD2
CDR3 DNA: TGTGCCAGCAGCCCGATCCCCGGGTCCGCCGATCGGGAGCAGTTCTTC; CDR3 protein: CASSPIPGSADREQFF; V gene: TRBV7-2; J gene: TRBJ2-1; clone size: -; D gene: -
CDR3 DNA: TGTGCCAGCAGTGAATTTCGACAGCCAGATCGACCTCTCACCTTC; CDR3 protein: CASSEFRQPDRPLTF; V gene: TRBV2; J gene: TRBJ1-2; clone size: -; D gene: -
CDR3 DNA: TGTGCCAGCTGGACAACGAACAATGAGCAGTTCTTC; CDR3 protein: CASWTTNNEQFF; V gene: TRBV27; J gene: TRBJ2-1; clone size: -; D gene: -
CDR3 DNA: TGCGCCAGCAGCTTGGGTATTCCGCAAGAGACCCAGTACTTC; CDR3 protein: CASSLGIPQETQYF; V gene: TRBV5-1; J gene: TRBJ2-5; clone size: -; D gene: -
CDR3 DNA: TGCAGCGCAAACAGGGAGTTGAACACTGAAGCTTTCTTT; CDR3 protein: CSANRELNTEAFF; V gene: TRBV29-1; J gene: TRBJ1-1; clone size: -; D gene: -
CDR3 DNA: TGTGCCAGCAGTTACTCAGGAGGGGCGGAGGAAGAGACCCAGTACTTC; CDR3 protein: CASSYSGGAEEETQYF; V gene: TRBV6-5; J gene: TRBJ2-5; clone size: -; D gene: -
CDR3 DNA: TGTGCCAGTAGTATAGGCACTAGCTCGGCGGGCGGTGAGCAGTTCTTC; CDR3 protein: CASSIGTSSAGGEQFF; V gene: TRBV19; J gene: TRBJ2-1; clone size: -; D gene: -
CDR3 DNA: TGTGCCAGCAGCCAAGATGGAGGGGGGACTAGTGGGAGAGCAGATACGCAGTATTTT; CDR3 protein: CASSQDGGGTSGRADTQYF; V gene: TRBV4-2; J gene: TRBJ2-3; clone size: -; D gene: TRBD2
CDR3 DNA: TGCAGCGTTACCCCGAGCTCTGGAAACACCATATATTTT; CDR3 protein: CSVTPSSGNTIYF; V gene: TRBV29-1; J gene: TRBJ1-3; clone size: once; D gene: -
CDR3 DNA: TGTGCCAGCAGACTAAGTGAGGGTTTTAACTATGGCTACACCTTC; CDR3 protein: CASRLSEGFNYGYTF; V gene: TRBV6-6; J gene: TRBJ1-2; clone size: -; D gene: -
CDR3 DNA: TGTGCCAGCAGCTCTCCCGACAGGGAAGGCTACACCTTC; CDR3 protein: CASSSPDREGYTF; V gene: TRBV5-6; J gene: TRBJ1-2; clone size: -; D gene: TRBD1